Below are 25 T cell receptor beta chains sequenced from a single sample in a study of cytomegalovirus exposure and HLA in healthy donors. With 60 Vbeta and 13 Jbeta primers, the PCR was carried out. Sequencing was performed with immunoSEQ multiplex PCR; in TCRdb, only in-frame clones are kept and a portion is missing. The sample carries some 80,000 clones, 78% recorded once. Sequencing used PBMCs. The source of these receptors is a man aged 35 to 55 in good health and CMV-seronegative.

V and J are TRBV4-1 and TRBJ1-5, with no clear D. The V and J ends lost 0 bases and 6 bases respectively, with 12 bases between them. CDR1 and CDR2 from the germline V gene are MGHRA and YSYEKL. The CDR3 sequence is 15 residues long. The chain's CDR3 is CASSQEMRPAQPQHF. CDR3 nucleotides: TGCGCCAGCAGCCAAGAAATGAGGCCCGCTCAGCCCCAGCATTTT.

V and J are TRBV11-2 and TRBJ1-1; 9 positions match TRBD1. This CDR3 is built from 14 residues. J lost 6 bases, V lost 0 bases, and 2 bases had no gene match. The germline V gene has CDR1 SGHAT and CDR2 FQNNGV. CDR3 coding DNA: TGTGCCAGCAGCTTAGAGGGACAGGGATCTGAAGCTTTCTTT. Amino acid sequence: CASSLEGQGSEAFF.

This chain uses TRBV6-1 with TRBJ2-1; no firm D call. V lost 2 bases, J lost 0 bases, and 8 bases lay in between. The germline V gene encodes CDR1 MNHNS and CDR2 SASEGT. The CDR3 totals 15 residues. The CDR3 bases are TGTGCCAGCAGTGAACTCTCACTCTCCTACAATGAGCAGTTCTTC. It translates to CASSELSLSYNEQFF.

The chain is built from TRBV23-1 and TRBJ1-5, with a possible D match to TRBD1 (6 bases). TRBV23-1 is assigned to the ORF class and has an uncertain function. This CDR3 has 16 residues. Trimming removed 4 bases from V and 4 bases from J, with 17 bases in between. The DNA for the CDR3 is TGCGCCAGCAGTCTTCCGGGACACACAAAAAATCAGCCCCAGCATTTT. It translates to CASSLPGHTKNQPQHF.

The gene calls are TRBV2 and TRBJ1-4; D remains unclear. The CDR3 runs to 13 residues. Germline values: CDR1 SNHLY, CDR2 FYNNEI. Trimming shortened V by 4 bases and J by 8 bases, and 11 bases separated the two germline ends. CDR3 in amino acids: CASSAFTGEKLFF. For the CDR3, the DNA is TGTGCCAGCAGTGCCTTCACCGGGGAAAAACTGTTTTTT.

The CDR3 nucleotides are TGTGCCAGCAGCCCCTACAACAGAGAATCCCCCTACAATGAGCAGTTCTTC. Its translation is CASSPYNRESPYNEQFF. J is TRBJ2-1 and V is TRBV7-8; no firm D call. CDR1 is SGHVS, CDR2 FQNEAQ, per germline. Between the trimmed V and J ends, which lost 5 bases and 2 bases, there was a span of 19 bases. The CDR3 length is 17 residues.

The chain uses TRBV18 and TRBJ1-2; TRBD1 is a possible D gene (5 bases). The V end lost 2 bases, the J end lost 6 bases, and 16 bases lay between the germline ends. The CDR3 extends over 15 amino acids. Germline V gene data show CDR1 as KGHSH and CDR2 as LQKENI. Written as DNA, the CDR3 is TGTGCCAGCTCACCAGGGACGGGACTTATTGATGGCTACACCTTC. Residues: CASSPGTGLIDGYTF.

The CDR3 loop is CASSLEYPAGANVLTF. CDR3 coding DNA: TGTGCCAGCAGCTTAGAATACCCAGCTGGGGCCAACGTCCTGACTTTC. The chain has TRBV7-6 and TRBJ2-6; no firm D call. Trimming removed 1 base at V and 2 bases at J, with 9 bases between. CDR1 SGHVS and CDR2 FNYEAQ come from the germline V gene. The CDR3 is 16 residues long.

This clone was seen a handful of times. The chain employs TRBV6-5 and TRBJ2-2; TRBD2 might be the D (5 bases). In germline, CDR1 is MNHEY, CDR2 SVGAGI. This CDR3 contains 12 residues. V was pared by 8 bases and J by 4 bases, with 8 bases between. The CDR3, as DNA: TGTGCCAGCGGACTGCGCACCGGGGAGCTGTTTTTT. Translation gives CASGLRTGELFF.

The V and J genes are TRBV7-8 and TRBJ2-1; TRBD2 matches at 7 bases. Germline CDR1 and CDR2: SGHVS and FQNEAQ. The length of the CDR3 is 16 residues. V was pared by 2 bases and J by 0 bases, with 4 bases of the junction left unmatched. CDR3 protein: CASSLNGGSSYNEQFF. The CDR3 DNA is TGTGCCAGCAGCTTAAATGGCGGGAGCTCCTACAATGAGCAGTTCTTC.

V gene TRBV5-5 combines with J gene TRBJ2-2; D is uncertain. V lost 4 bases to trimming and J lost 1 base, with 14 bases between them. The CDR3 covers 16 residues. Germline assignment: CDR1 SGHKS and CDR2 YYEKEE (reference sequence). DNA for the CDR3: TGTGCCAGCAGCGCGGAAGGTCGTTTGAACACCGGGGAGCTGTTTTTT. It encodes CASSAEGRLNTGELFF.

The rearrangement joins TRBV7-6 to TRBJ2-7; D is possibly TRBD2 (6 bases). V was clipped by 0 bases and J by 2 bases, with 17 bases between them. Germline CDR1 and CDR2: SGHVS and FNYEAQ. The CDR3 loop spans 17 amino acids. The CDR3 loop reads CASSLASFGSGTYEQYF. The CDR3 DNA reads TGTGCCAGCAGCTTAGCGTCTTTCGGGAGTGGAACCTACGAGCAGTACTTC.

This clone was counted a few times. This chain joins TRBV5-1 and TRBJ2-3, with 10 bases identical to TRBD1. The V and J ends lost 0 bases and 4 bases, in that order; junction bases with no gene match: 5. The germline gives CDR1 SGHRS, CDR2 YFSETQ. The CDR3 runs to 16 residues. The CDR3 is CASSLAGTGAPDTQYF. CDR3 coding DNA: TGCGCCAGCAGCTTGGCCGGGACAGGGGCCCCAGATACGCAGTATTTT. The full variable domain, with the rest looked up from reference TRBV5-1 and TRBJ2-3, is KAGVTQTPRYLIKTRGQQVTLSCSPISGHRSVSWYQQTPGQGLQFLFEYFSETQRNKGNFPGRFSGRQFSNSRSEMNVSTLELGDSALYLCASSLAGTGAPDTQYFGPGTRLTVL.

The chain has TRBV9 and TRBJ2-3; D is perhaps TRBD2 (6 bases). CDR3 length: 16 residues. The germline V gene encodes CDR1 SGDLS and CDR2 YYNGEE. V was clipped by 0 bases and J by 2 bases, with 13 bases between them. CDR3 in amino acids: CASSVAGGGNTDTQYF. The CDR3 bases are TGTGCCAGCAGCGTAGCTGGTGGCGGGAACACAGATACGCAGTATTTT.

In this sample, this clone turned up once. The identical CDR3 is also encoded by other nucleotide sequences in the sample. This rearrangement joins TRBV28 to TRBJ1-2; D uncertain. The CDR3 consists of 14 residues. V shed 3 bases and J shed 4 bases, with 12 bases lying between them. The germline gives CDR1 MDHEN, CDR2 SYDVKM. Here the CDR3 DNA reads TGTGCCAGCAGTTTGGCGACTTACTCCTATGGCTACACCTTC. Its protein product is CASSLATYSYGYTF.

The CDR3 DNA reads as TGTGCCACCAGCAGAGATAGGGGTGGCCATGAAAAACTGTTTTTT. It is translated as CATSRDRGGHEKLFF. The rearrangement links TRBV15 to TRBJ1-4; the D gene is possibly TRBD1 (5 bases). Germline V gene sequence: CDR1 LNHNV, CDR2 YYDKDF (reference sequence). Trimming removed 0 bases at V and 6 bases at J, with 11 bases between. This CDR3 has 15 residues. The full variable domain, completed using reference TRBV15 and TRBJ1-4, is DAMVIQNPRYQVTQFGKPVTLSCSQTLNHNVMYWYQQKSSQAPKLLFHYYDKDFNNEADTPDNFQSRRPNTSFCFLDIRSPGLGDTAMYLCATSRDRGGHEKLFFGSGTQLSVL.

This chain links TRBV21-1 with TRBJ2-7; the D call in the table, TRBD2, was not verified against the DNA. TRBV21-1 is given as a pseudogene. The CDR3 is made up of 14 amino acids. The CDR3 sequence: CASSTIAGGLEQYF. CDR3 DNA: TGTGCCAGCAGCACCATAGCGGGAGGGCTAGAGCAGTACTTC.

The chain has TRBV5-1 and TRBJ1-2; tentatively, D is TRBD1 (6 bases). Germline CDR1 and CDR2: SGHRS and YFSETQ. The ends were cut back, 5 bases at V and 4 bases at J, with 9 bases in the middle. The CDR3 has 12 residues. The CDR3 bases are TGCGCCAGCAGTGGGGGCTTCTATGGCTACACCTTC. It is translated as CASSGGFYGYTF.

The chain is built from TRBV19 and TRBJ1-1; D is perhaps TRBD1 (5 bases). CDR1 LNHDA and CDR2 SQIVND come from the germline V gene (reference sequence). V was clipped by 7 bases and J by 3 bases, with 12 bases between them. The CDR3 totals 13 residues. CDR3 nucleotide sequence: TGTGCCAGTACTACGCAGGGTGACACTGAAGCTTTCTTT. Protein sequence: CASTTQGDTEAFF.

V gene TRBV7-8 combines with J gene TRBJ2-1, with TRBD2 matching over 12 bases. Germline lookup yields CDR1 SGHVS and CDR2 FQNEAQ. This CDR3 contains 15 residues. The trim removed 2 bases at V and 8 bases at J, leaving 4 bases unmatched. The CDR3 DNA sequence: TGTGCCAGCAGCTTATGGCTAGCGGGAGGGGATGAGCAGTTCTTC. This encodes CASSLWLAGGDEQFF.

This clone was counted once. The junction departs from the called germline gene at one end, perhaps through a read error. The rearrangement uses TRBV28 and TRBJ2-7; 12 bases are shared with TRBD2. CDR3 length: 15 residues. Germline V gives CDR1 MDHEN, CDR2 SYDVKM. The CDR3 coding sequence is TGTACCAGCAGTTTTAGACTAGCGGGGGCCTACGAGCAGTACTTC. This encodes CTSSFRLAGAYEQYF. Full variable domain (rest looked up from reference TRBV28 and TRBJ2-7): DVKVTQSSRYLVKRTGEKVFLECVQDMDHENMFWYRQDPGLGLRLIYFSYDVKMKEKGDIPEGYSVSREKKERFSLILESASTNQTSMYLCTSSFRLAGAYEQYFGPGTRLTVT.

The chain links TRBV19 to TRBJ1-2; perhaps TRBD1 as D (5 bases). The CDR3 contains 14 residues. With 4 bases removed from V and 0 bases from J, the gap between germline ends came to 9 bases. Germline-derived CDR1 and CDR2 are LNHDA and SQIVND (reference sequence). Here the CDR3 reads CASSTQGANYGYTF. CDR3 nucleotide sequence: TGTGCCAGTAGTACCCAGGGTGCTAACTATGGCTACACCTTC.

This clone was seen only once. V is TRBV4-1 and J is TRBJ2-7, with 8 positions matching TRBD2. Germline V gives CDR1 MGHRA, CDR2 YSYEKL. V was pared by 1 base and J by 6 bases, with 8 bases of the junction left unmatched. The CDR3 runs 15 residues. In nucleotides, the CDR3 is TGCGCCAGCAGCCAAGGAAGTAGCGGGGACTCCGAGCAGTACTTC. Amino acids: CASSQGSSGDSEQYF.

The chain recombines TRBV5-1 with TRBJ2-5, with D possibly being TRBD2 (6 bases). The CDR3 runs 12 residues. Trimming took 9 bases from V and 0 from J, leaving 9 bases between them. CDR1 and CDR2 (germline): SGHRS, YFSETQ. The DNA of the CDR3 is TGCGCCACCAGACTAGACCAAGAGACCCAGTACTTC. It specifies CATRLDQETQYF.

The CDR3 is CATQGRLAGYYNEQFF. The CDR3, as DNA: TGTGCCACTCAGGGTCGACTAGCGGGTTACTACAATGAGCAGTTCTTC. The chain joins TRBV19 to TRBJ2-1; TRBD2 aligns across 10 bases. Germline V gene sequence: CDR1 LNHDA, CDR2 SQIVND (reference sequence). With 10 bases clipped from V and 3 bases from J, the junction kept 12 bases outside the gene matches. This CDR3 has 16 residues.